The clone carrying this T cell receptor (beta chain) was detected only a few times. What it binds is unknown. V dropped 2 bases and J dropped 0; count of bases not matched to a gene: 14. Germline V gene sequence: CDR1 SEHNR, CDR2 FQNEAQ (reference sequence). The CDR3 extends over 19 amino acids. The data originate from a study of blood T cells in healthy people across ages. Study results and caveats: The CMV status of each donor remained undetermined, and this could have confounded shifts in expanded clonotypes.

The authors ran a second PCR of about 7 to 12 cycles using a sample-barcoded 5' primer and a J-beta primer mix. TCRdb processed the 5' RACE reads anew with MiXCR; each CDR3 protein has one entry. The sample has about 580,000 distinct CDR3 sequences; 40% to 55% are singletons. The J gene is TRBJ2-3, the V gene TRBV7-9; 7 bases fit TRBD1. This clonotype was sampled from a man at least 80 years old in good health. Sequenced: blood. This CDR3 reads CASSLYRRTGNISTDTQYF. The CDR3 DNA follows: TGTGCCAGCAGCTTATATAGGCGGACAGGAAACATTAGCACAGATACGCAGTATTTT.